This T cell receptor (beta chain) appears in the sequencing data of a study of T cell responses to AZD1222 COVID-19 vaccine. Findings of the study overall: At baseline, just a handful of AZD1222 recipients tested seropositive. Possibly, clonal diversity was underestimated; donors were largely white British and included more females. Close to half of all spike-specific TCRs reportedly target regions of the variants that are unmutated.

Libraries were prepared by immunoSEQ multiplex PCR; TCRdb keeps only in-frame clonotypes and omits some of them. The sample records roughly 96,000 clones, 85% to 90% being singletons. Comments on this clone: What it binds is unknown.

Trimming shortened V by 3 bases and J by 5 bases, and 19 bases separated the two germline ends. CDR3 length equals 16 residues. The germline CDR1 and CDR2 sequences are WSHSY and SAAADI. The receptor was derived from an adult in good health. The chain employs TRBV10-2 and TRBJ1-1, with a weak D call TRBD1 (5 bases). Sequenced here: peripheral blood, sampled on day 0 of AZD1222 vaccination. The CDR3 bases are TGCGCCAGCAGTGAAGCAGTTGTGTGGGGGGGGACTGAAGCTTTCTTT. It yields the protein CASSEAVVWGGTEAFF.